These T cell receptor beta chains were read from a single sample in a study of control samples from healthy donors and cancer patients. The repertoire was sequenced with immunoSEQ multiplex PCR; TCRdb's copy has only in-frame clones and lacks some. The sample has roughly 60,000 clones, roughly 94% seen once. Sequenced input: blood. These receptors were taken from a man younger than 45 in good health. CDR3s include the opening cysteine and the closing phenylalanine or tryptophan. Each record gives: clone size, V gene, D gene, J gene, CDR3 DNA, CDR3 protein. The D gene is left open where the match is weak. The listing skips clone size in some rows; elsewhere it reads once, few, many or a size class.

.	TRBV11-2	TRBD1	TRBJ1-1	TGTGCCAGCAGCTTATATTCGTCGGGACAGGGGACAACTTTCTTT	CASSLYSSGQGTTFF
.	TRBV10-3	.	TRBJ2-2	TGTGCCATCAGTGATAACCCAGGGGAGAACGGGGAGCTGTTTTTT	CAISDNPGENGELFF
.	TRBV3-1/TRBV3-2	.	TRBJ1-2	TGTGCCAGCAGCCAAGAGGGACCAGCTAACTATGGCTACACCTTC	CASSQEGPANYGYTF
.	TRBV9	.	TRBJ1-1	TGTGCCAGCAGCGTAGAGCCGGGAGCCGGGGCTGAAGCTTTCTTT	CASSVEPGAGAEAFF
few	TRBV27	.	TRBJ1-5	TGTGCCAGCAGTTTAGAGGCGTTCAATCAGCCCCAGCATTTT	CASSLEAFNQPQHF
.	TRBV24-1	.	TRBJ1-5	TGTGCCACCAGTGACAGCAGCTATAGCAATCAGCCCCAGCATTTT	CATSDSSYSNQPQHF
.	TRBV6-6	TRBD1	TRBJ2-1	TGTGCCAGCAGTTACTCGATAGGGACAGGGTACAATGAGCAGTTCTTC	CASSYSIGTGYNEQFF
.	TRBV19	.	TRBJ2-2	TGTGCCAGTAGAAGGACGGGGGTTGACACCGGGGAGCTGTTTTTT	CASRRTGVDTGELFF
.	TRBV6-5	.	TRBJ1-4	TGTGCCAGCGGGTTTGCTAATGAAAAACTGTTTTTT	CASGFANEKLFF
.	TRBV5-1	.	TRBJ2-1	TGCGCCAGCAGCTTGGGGGTCAGCTCCTACAATGAGCAGTTCTTC	CASSLGVSSYNEQFF
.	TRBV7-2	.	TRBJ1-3	TGTGCCAGCAGCTCACAGGGATTCGCTGGAAACACCATATATTTT	CASSSQGFAGNTIYF